These 27 T cell receptor beta chains were sequenced from one sample in a study of identical twins. One entry per CDR3 protein, called by TCRdb with MiXCR from the 5' RACE reads. Among approximately 680,000 distinct CDR3 sequences listed, about 7.6% were seen once. These records were also assigned to another study, of yellow fever vaccine responses in identical twins.

The specimen was PBMCs. The origin of the receptors is a woman aged 18-29 years in good health.

This clonotype occurred many times. This chain links TRBV5-1 with TRBJ2-5; 11 positions match TRBD2. V lost 1 base and J lost 7; bases outside the gene matches: 9. Germline values: CDR1 SGHRS, CDR2 YFSETQ. CDR3 length: 16 amino acids. CDR3 amino acids: CASSLTSGSPGGTQYF. The CDR3, as DNA: TGCGCCAGCAGCTTGACTAGCGGGAGTCCCGGGGGGACCCAGTACTTC.

This clonotype was seen ten or more times. The chain employs TRBV12-3 or TRBV12-4 and TRBJ2-7; tentative D call: TRBD1 (6 bases). This CDR3 comprises 13 residues. V was pared by 5 bases and J by 0 bases, with 8 bases between. The CDR3 loop is CASSQGSSYEQYV. The CDR3 nucleotides read TGTGCCAGCAGTCAGGGGAGCTCCTACGAGCAGTACGTC.

This clonotype was counted a few times. The rearrangement uses TRBV7-9 and TRBJ2-2; TRBD1 matches at 11 bases. The CDR3 runs to 15 residues. V was pared by 3 bases and J by 7 bases, with 4 bases of the junction left unmatched. CDR1 and CDR2 (germline): SEHNR, FQNEAQ (reference sequence). The CDR3 sequence is CASSFGTGGIGELFF. The DNA for the CDR3 is TGTGCCAGCAGCTTCGGGACAGGGGGGATCGGGGAGCTGTTTTTT.

The chain couples TRBV20-1 to TRBJ2-3; D might be TRBD2 (7 bases). Trimming took 1 base from V and 4 from J, leaving 18 bases between them. CDR1 is DFQATT, CDR2 SNEGSKA, per germline (reference sequence). The CDR3 is 16 residues long. The CDR3 is CSARAHGLGGADTQYF. The CDR3 DNA reads TGCAGTGCTAGAGCGCATGGGCTAGGGGGGGCAGATACGCAGTATTTT.

In this sample, this clonotype turned up many times. This sequence joins TRBV2 and TRBJ2-7; no clear D. Germline V lookup: CDR1 SNHLY, CDR2 FYNNEI. Deletions cut 6 bases from V and 0 bases from J, with 3 bases between. The CDR3 runs 11 residues. The CDR3 reads CASRNSYEQYF. The CDR3 DNA sequence: TGTGCCAGCAGAAACTCCTACGAGCAGTACTTC. Variable domain in full (rest from reference TRBV2 and TRBJ2-7): EPEVTQTPSHQVTQMGQEVILRCVPISNHLYFYWYRQILGQKVEFLVSFYNNEISEKSEIFDDQFSVERPDGSNFTLKIRSTKLEDSAMYFCASRNSYEQYFGPGTRLTVT.

The table lists this clonotype with a few counts. CDR3 bases: TGTGCCAGCAGTTACTCGACTAGCGGGGGACGAGAGACCCAGTACTTC. Translated: CASSYSTSGGRETQYF. The chain employs TRBV6-5 and TRBJ2-5, with TRBD2 matching over 12 bases. Germline V lookup: CDR1 MNHEY, CDR2 SVGAGI. J gave up 4 bases and V 0 bases, and 3 bases lay outside the gene matches. The CDR3 runs to 16 residues.

This clonotype was recorded many times. The J gene is TRBJ2-1, the V gene TRBV10-3; TRBD2 is a possible D gene (6 bases). V lost 2 bases and J lost 9, with 11 bases in between. This CDR3 has 13 residues. The V gene's germline CDR1 is ENHRY and CDR2 SYGVKD. The CDR3 DNA reads as TGTGCCATCAGTGAGCGGGACTCGAGTGAGCAGTTCTTC. Protein: CAISERDSSEQFF.

This clonotype was seen repeatedly, ten times or more. The chain has TRBV29-1 and TRBJ2-1; 8 bases map to TRBD1. The trim removed 1 base at V and 0 bases at J, leaving 5 bases unmatched. There are 16 residues in the CDR3. Germline CDR1 SQVTM, CDR2 ANQGSEA. This chain's CDR3 is CSVEGKTGGSYNEQFF. The DNA for the CDR3 is TGCAGCGTTGAAGGAAAAACAGGGGGCTCCTACAATGAGCAGTTCTTC.

The chain is built from TRBV28 and TRBJ1-4, with TRBD1 matching 8 bases. Per germline, CDR1 MDHEN and CDR2 SYDVKM. The CDR3 has 16 amino acids. V shed 3 bases, J shed 8 bases, and the junction held 11 bases outside the gene matches. Here the CDR3 DNA reads TGTGCCAGCAGTTTTTCTCGTCGGACAGGGTTGGAAAAACTGTTTTTT. Its translation is CASSFSRRTGLEKLFF.

The chain uses TRBV6-5 and TRBJ2-2; TRBD1 matches 7 bases. V shed 2 bases, J shed 5 bases, and the junction held 2 bases outside the gene matches. The length of the CDR3 is 14 residues. The germline gives CDR1 MNHEY, CDR2 SVGAGI. CDR3 sequence reads: CASSYVQGTGELFF. CDR3 nucleotides: TGTGCCAGCAGTTACGTACAGGGGACCGGGGAGCTGTTTTTT.

V usage is TRBV29-1 and J usage is TRBJ2-5, with D possibly being TRBD2 (5 bases). Trimming left V 5 bases short and J 5 bases short, with 15 bases between. This CDR3 region has 13 residues. Germline values: CDR1 SQVTM, CDR2 ANQGSEA. CDR3 amino acids: CSVFRGFRETQYF. The CDR3 DNA reads TGCAGCGTTTTTCGAGGGTTCCGGGAGACCCAGTACTTC.

This clonotype turned up a few times. V is TRBV7-9 and J is TRBJ2-1; the match to TRBD1 covers 10 bases. Germline assignment: CDR1 SEHNR and CDR2 FQNEAQ (reference sequence). The J segment lost 5 bases and the V segment lost 4 bases, leaving 8 bases of the junction unmatched. The CDR3 sequence is 16 residues long. The CDR3 DNA follows: TGTGCCAGCAGCTCTCCCGGGACAGGGGTGAACAATGAGCAGTTCTTC. Its translation is CASSSPGTGVNNEQFF. The complete variable domain, with remaining parts taken from reference TRBV7-9 and TRBJ2-1, reads DTGVSQNPRHKITKRGQNVTFRCDPISEHNRLYWYRQTLGQGPEFLTYFQNEAQLEKSRLLSDRFSAERPKGSFSTLEIQRTEQGDSAMYLCASSSPGTGVNNEQFFGPGTRLTVL.

Comment on this clonotype: At one end the junction does not follow the germline gene, possibly because of a read error. V gene TRBV20-1 combines with J gene TRBJ2-2; 9 bases map to TRBD1. The V gene's germline CDR1 is DFQATT and CDR2 SNEGSKA (reference sequence). The CDR3 runs to 15 residues. The CDR3 DNA is TGCAGTGCTAGACCTTACAGGGGGCTCACCGGGGAGCCGTTTTTT. This sequence encodes CSARPYRGLTGEPFF.

This clonotype has just a few counts. V is TRBV7-9 and J is TRBJ2-2; 8 nucleotides agree with TRBD1. The CDR3 runs to 15 residues. Trimming at V came to 7 bases and at J to 6 bases, leaving 10 bases not matched to a gene. Germline V CDR1 and CDR2: SEHNR, FQNEAQ (reference sequence). The CDR3 DNA follows: TGTGCCAGCAACGGACAGGGTAGGAGGGCCGGGGAGCTGTTTTTT. As protein: CASNGQGRRAGELFF.

This rearrangement joins TRBV3-1 to TRBJ2-3; D is possibly TRBD2 (6 bases). V was cut by 1 base and J by 3 bases, with 11 bases left in between. This CDR3 is built from 15 residues. Germline assignment: CDR1 LGHDT and CDR2 YNNKEL (reference sequence). DNA for the CDR3: TGTGCCAGCAGCCAAGTGACTAGTTCTACAGATACGCAGTATTTT. Its translation: CASSQVTSSTDTQYF.

V is TRBV11-2 and J is TRBJ2-1; D is undetermined. This CDR3 is 17 amino acids long. The germline CDR1 and CDR2 sequences are SGHAT and FQNNGV. The V end lost 2 bases, the J end lost 3 bases, and 17 bases lay between the germline ends. The CDR3 sequence: CASSLTLVVVGYNEQFF. The CDR3 nucleotides read TGTGCCAGCAGCTTAACCCTAGTGGTCGTAGGCTACAATGAGCAGTTCTTC. Based on the CDR3 plus reference TRBV11-2 and TRBJ2-1, the full variable domain is EAGVAQSPRYKIIEKRQSVAFWCNPISGHATLYWYQQILGQGPKLLIQFQNNGVVDDSQLPKDRFSAERLKGVDSTLKIQPAKLEDSAVYLCASSLTLVVVGYNEQFFGPGTRLTVL.

This clonotype was recorded a few times. The gene calls are TRBV4-1 and TRBJ2-3; a possible D gene is TRBD1 (6 bases). In germline, CDR1 is MGHRA, CDR2 YSYEKL. The CDR3 has 16 residues. Trimming took 0 bases from V and 2 from J, leaving 12 bases between them. CDR3 nucleotides: TGCGCCAGCAGCCAAGATCTGGGGGCCATCACAGATACGCAGTATTTT. It specifies CASSQDLGAITDTQYF.

This clonotype was seen ten or more times. V usage is TRBV28 and J usage is TRBJ2-3, with D possibly matching TRBD2 (6 bases). Trimming pared 5 bases from V and 7 bases from J, leaving 19 bases between. CDR1 is MDHEN and CDR2 is SYDVKM in the germline V gene. The CDR3 runs to 15 residues. CDR3: CASSPPGGERYTQYF. CDR3 nucleotide sequence: TGTGCCAGCAGTCCTCCCGGAGGGGAGCGATATACGCAGTATTTT.

There are a few counts of this clonotype. The chain recombines TRBV3-1 with TRBJ1-1; a possible D gene is TRBD1 (6 bases). The ends were cut back, 1 base at V and 10 bases at J, with 22 bases in the middle. Germline lookup yields CDR1 LGHDT and CDR2 YNNKEL (reference sequence). The CDR3 runs to 16 residues. As DNA, the CDR3 is TGTGCCAGCAGCCAAGGGTCCCTGGGTGGTACAGGGCCAGCTTTCTTT. This sequence encodes CASSQGSLGGTGPAFF.

The chain has TRBV5-8 and TRBJ2-7; possibly TRBD1 for D (5 bases). Trimming shortened V by 5 bases and J by 3 bases, and 12 bases separated the two germline ends. Germline loops: CDR1 SGHTS, CDR2 YDEGEE. This CDR3 has 13 amino acids. The CDR3 is CASRPREVYEQYF. The CDR3 DNA sequence: TGTGCCAGCAGACCCAGGGAAGTCTACGAGCAGTACTTC.

This clonotype was counted only a few times. The CDR3 bases are TGCAGCGCTCACCCCCCTGGAGAAGCTTTCTTT. This translates into CSAHPPGEAFF. J is TRBJ1-1 and V is TRBV29-1; D is ambiguous. The germline CDR1 and CDR2 sequences are SQVTM and ANQGSEA. The germline V and J ends were trimmed by 7 bases and 8 bases, with 14 bases remaining between them. The CDR3 runs 11 residues.

The rearrangement links TRBV24-1 to TRBJ2-2, with a weak D call TRBD2 (6 bases). Trimming stripped 7 bases from V and 0 bases from J, with 11 bases between. The CDR3 length is 15 residues. Germline V lookup: CDR1 KGHDR, CDR2 SFDVKD. CDR3 loop: CATRPGGSNTGELFF. Here the CDR3 DNA reads TGTGCCACCAGACCCGGAGGGTCGAACACCGGGGAGCTGTTTTTT.

This clonotype showed up just a few times. This chain uses TRBV19 with TRBJ2-7; 7 bases are a match to TRBD2. Germline-derived CDR1 and CDR2 are LNHDA and SQIVND (reference sequence). CDR3 length: 15 residues. V lost 9 bases to trimming and J lost 0 bases; unmatched junction nucleotides: 11. CDR3 nucleotides: TGTGCCAGCCCTTCTGACGGGGGGAGCTCCTACGAGCAGTACGTC. This codes for CASPSDGGSSYEQYV.

The chain joins TRBV12-3 or TRBV12-4 to TRBJ2-7; possibly TRBD1 for D (6 bases). Trimming cost V 6 bases and J 3 bases, with 12 bases left between them. The CDR3 has 13 residues. CDR3: CASSRTAFYEQYF. CDR3 in DNA: TGTGCCAGCAGCCGGACAGCATTCTACGAGCAGTACTTC.

This clonotype was seen a few times. CDR3 region: CSFPLPYNEQFF. The CDR3 coding sequence is TGCAGCTTTCCCTTACCCTACAATGAGCAGTTCTTC. The chain couples TRBV29-1 to TRBJ2-1; D gene unclear. The V and J ends lost 8 bases and 2 bases respectively, with 10 bases between them. This CDR3 is built from 12 residues. Germline loops: CDR1 SQVTM, CDR2 ANQGSEA.

The sample holds many counts of this clonotype. The V gene is TRBV7-2, the J gene TRBJ2-1; tentatively, D is TRBD2 (5 bases). V was pared by 4 bases and J by 3 bases, with 10 bases between. The length of the CDR3 is 14 residues. Germline CDR1 SGHTA, CDR2 FQGNSA. CDR3 in amino acids: CASSSREIYNEQFF. The CDR3 DNA is TGTGCCAGCAGCTCCCGGGAAATCTACAATGAGCAGTTCTTC.

Ten or more counts support this clonotype. The chain links TRBV6-5 to TRBJ2-5; the match to TRBD2 covers 8 bases. This CDR3 spans 17 amino acids. With 0 bases clipped from V and 2 bases from J, the junction kept 8 bases outside the gene matches. CDR1 and CDR2 (germline): MNHEY, SVGAGI. The CDR3 loop is CASSYSIGRANQETQYF. For the CDR3, the DNA is TGTGCCAGCAGTTACTCGATCGGGAGGGCTAATCAAGAGACCCAGTACTTC.